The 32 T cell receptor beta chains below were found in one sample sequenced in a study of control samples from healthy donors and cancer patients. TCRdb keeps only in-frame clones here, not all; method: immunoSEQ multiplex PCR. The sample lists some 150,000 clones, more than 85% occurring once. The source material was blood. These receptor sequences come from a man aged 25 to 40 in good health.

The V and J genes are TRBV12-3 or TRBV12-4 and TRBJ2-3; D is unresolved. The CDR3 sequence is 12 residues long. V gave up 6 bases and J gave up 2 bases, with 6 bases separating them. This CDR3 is CASSPTTDTQYF. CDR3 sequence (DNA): TGTGCCAGCAGCCCCACCACAGATACGCAGTATTTT.

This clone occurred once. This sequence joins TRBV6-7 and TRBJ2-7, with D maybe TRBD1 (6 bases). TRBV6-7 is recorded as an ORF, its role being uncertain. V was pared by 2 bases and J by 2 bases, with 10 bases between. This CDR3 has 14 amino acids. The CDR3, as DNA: TGTGCCAGCAGTTACGAAGGGGGTCCCTACGAGCAGTACTTC. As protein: CASSYEGGPYEQYF.

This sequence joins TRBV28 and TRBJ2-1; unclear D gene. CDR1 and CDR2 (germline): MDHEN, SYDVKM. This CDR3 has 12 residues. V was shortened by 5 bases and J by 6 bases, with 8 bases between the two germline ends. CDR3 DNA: TGTGCCAGCAGTACGAAAGGCAATGAGCAGTTCTTC. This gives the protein CASSTKGNEQFF.

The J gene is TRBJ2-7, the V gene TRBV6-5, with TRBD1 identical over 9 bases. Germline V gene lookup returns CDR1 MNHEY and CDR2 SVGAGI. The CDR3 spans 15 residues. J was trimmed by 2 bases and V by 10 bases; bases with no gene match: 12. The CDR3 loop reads CAIPARTGVPYEQYF. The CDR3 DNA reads TGTGCCATCCCAGCCCGGACAGGGGTACCCTACGAGCAGTACTTC.

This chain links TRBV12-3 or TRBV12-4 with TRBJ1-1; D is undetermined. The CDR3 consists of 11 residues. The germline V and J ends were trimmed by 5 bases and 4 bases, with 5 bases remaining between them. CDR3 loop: CASSLGTEAFF. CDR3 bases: TGTGCCAGCAGTCTGGGCACTGAAGCTTTCTTT.

The CDR3 sequence is CASSPNPPGQGLNYGYTF. DNA of the CDR3: TGTGCCAGCAGCCCAAACCCGCCGGGACAGGGGCTAAACTATGGCTACACCTTC. The chain is built from TRBV7-9 and TRBJ1-2, with 10 nucleotides matching TRBD1. Germline V gene data show CDR1 as SEHNR and CDR2 as FQNEAQ (reference sequence). The V gene end was trimmed by 5 bases and the J gene end by 2 bases; junction bases not matched to a gene: 14. The CDR3 totals 18 residues.

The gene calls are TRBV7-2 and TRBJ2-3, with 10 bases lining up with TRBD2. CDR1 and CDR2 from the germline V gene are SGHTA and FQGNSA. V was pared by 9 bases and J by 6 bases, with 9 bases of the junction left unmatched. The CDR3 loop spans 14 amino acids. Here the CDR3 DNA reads TGTGCCAGTTCAATAAGCGGGGGGGCCGATACGCAGTATTTT. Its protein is CASSISGGADTQYF.

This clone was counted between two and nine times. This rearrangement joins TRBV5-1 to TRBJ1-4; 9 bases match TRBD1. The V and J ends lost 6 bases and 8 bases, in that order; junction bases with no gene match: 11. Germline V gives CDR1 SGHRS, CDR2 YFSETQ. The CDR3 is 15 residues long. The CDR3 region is CASTRGQGVEEKLFF. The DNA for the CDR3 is TGCGCCAGCACCCGGGGACAGGGCGTAGAAGAAAAACTGTTTTTT.

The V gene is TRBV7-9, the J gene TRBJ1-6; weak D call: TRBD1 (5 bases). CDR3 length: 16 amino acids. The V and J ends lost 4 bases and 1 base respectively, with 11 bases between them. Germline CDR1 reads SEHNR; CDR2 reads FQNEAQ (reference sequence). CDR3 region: CASSYNQGSYNSPLHF. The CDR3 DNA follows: TGTGCCAGCAGCTATAATCAGGGTTCCTATAATTCACCCCTCCACTTT.

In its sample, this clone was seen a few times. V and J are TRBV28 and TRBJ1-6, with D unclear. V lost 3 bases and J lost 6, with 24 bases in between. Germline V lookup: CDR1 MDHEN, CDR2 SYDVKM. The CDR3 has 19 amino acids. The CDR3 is CASSFPASTGQHPNSPLHF. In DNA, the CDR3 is TGTGCCAGCAGTTTCCCCGCTTCCACGGGCCAACATCCTAATTCACCCCTCCACTTT.

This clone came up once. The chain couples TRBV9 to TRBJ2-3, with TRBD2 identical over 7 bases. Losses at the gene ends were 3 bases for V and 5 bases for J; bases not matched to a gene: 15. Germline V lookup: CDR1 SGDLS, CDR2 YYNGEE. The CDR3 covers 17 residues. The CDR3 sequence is CASSGLERGFSRDTQYF. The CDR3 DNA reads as TGTGCCAGCAGCGGCCTTGAGCGGGGATTTTCCAGAGATACGCAGTATTTT.

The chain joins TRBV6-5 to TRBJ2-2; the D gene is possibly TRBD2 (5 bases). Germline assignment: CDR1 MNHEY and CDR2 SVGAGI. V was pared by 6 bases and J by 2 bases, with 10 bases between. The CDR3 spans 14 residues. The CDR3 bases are TGTGCCAGCAGCCTCGGGGATAACACCGGGGAGCTGTTTTTT. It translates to CASSLGDNTGELFF.

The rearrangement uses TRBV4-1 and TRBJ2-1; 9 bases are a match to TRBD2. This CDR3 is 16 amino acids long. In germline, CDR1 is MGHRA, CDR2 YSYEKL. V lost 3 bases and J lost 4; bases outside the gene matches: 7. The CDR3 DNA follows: TGCGCCAGCAGCCAGGCAGTAGCGGGGGTATACAATGAGCAGTTCTTC. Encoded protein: CASSQAVAGVYNEQFF.

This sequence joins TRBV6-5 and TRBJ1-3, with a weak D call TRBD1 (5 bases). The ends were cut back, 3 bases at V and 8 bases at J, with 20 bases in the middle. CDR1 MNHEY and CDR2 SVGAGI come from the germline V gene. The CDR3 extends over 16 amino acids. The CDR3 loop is CASSYGGNVRIYTIYF. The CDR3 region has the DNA TGTGCCAGCAGTTATGGGGGGAACGTTCGGATATACACCATATATTTT.

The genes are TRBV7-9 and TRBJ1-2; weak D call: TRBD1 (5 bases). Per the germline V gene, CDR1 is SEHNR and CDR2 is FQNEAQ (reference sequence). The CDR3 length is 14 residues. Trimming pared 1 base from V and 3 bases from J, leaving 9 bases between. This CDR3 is CASSLGGIYYGYTF. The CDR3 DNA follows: TGTGCCAGCAGCTTAGGGGGCATTTACTATGGCTACACCTTC. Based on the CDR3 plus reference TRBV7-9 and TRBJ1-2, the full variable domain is DTGVSQNPRHKITKRGQNVTFRCDPISEHNRLYWYRQTLGQGPEFLTYFQNEAQLEKSRLLSDRFSAERPKGSFSTLEIQRTEQGDSAMYLCASSLGGIYYGYTFGSGTRLTVV.

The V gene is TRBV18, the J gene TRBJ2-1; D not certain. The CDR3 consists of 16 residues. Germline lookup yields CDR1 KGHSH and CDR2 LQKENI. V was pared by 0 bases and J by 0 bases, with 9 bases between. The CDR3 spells CASSPPEWSSYNEQFF. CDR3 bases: TGTGCCAGCTCACCACCGGAGTGGAGCTCCTACAATGAGCAGTTCTTC.

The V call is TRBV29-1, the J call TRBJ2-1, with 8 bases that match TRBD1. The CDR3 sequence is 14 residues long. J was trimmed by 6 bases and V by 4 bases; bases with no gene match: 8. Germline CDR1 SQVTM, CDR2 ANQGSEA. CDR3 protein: CSVVWTGSPNEQFF. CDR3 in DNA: TGCAGCGTTGTATGGACAGGGTCCCCCAATGAGCAGTTCTTC.

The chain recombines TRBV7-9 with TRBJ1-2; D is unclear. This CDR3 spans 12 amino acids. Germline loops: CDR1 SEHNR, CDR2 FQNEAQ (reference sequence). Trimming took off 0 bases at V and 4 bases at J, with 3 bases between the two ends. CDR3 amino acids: CASSLAGYGYTF. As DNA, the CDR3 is TGTGCCAGCAGCTTAGCGGGCTATGGCTACACCTTC.

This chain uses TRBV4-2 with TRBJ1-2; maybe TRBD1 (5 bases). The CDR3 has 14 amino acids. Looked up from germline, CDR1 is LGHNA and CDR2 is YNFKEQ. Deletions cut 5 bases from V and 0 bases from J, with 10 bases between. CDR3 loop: CASSFPDTNYGYTF. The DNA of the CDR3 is TGTGCCAGCAGCTTCCCGGACACTAACTATGGCTACACCTTC.

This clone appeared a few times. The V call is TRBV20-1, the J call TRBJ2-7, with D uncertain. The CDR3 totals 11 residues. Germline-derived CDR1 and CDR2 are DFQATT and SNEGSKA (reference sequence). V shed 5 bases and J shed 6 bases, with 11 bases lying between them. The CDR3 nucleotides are TGCAGTGCTCCTGACGGGTTCGAGCAGTACTTC. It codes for CSAPDGFEQYF.

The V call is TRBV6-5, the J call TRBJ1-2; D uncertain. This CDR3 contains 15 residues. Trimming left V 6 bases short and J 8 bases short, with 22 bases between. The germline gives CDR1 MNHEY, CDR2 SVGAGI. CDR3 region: CASSAQADGVGGYTF. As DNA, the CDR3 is TGTGCCAGCAGCGCCCAAGCGGACGGCGTTGGGGGCTACACCTTC.

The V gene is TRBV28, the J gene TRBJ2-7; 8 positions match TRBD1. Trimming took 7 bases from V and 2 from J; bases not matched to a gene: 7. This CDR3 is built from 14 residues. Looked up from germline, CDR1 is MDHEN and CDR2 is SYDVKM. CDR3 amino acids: CASTLTGVPYEQYF. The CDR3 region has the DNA TGTGCCAGCACCCTGACAGGGGTCCCCTACGAGCAGTACTTC.

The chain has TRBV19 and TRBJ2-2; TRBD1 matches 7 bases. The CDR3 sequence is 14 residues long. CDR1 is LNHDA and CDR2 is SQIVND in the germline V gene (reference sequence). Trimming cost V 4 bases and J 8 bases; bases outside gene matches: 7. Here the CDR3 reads CASSTRQGSGELFF. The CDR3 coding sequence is TGTGCCAGTAGTACACGACAGGGTTCGGGGGAGCTGTTTTTT.

DNA for the CDR3: TGTGCCAGCAGCTTCCTAGCCACTCTCTCTGGGGCCAACGTCCTGACTTTC. It translates to CASSFLATLSGANVLTF. The chain links TRBV7-3 to TRBJ2-6; tentatively, D is TRBD2 (5 bases). Germline CDR1 reads SGHTA; CDR2 reads FQGTGA. V was trimmed by 3 bases and J by 0 bases, leaving 12 bases between them. This CDR3 spans 17 amino acids.

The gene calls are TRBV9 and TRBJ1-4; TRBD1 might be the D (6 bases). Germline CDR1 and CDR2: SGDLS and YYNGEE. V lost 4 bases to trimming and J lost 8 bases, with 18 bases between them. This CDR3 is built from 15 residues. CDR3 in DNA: TGTGCCAGCAGCTTAGGTGGCAAGGGGGGGGAAAAACTGTTTTTT. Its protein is CASSLGGKGGEKLFF.

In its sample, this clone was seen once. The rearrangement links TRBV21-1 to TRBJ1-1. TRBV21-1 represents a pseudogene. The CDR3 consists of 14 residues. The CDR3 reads CASPNPGMNTEAFF. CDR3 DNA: TGTGCCAGCCCGAATCCGGGGATGAACACTGAAGCTTTCTTT.

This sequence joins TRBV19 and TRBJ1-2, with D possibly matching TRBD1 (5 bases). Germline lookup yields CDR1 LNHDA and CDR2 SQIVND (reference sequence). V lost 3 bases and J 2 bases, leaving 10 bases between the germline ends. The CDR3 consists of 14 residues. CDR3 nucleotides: TGTGCCAGTAGTATGGTCGGGGGGAACTATGGCTACACCTTC. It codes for CASSMVGGNYGYTF. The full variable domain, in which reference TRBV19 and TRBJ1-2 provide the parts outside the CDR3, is DGGITQSPKYLFRKEGQNVTLSCEQNLNHDAMYWYRQDPGQGLRLIYYSQIVNDFQKGDIAEGYSVSREKKESFPLTVTSAQKNPTAFYLCASSMVGGNYGYTFGSGTRLTVV.

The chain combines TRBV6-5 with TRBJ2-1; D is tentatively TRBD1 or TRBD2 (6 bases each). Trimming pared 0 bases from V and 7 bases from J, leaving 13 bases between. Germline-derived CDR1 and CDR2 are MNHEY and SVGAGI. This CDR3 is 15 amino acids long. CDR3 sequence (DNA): TGTGCCAGCAGTTACTCGACGGGGGCCAGAAATGAGCAGTTCTTC. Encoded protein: CASSYSTGARNEQFF.

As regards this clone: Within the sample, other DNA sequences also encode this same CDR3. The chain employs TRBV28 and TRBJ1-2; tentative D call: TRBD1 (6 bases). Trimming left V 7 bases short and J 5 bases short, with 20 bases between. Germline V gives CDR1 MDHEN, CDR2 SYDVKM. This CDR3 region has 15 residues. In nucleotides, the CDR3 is TGTGCCAGCACCCCCTCCGGGGGGCTAGGATATGGCTACACCTTC. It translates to CASTPSGGLGYGYTF.

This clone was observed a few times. The DNA for the CDR3 is TGTGCCAGCAGCTTAGGGTATAACAATGAGCAGTTCTTC. Protein product: CASSLGYNNEQFF. The genes are TRBV5-4 and TRBJ2-1, with D uncertain. The CDR3 is 13 amino acids. Trimming cost V 2 bases and J 5 bases, with 8 bases left between them. Germline lookup yields CDR1 SGHNT and CDR2 YYREEE (reference sequence). The variable domain in full, with the rest retrieved from reference TRBV5-4 and TRBJ2-1, is ETGVTQSPTHLIKTRGQQVTLRCSSQSGHNTVSWYQQALGQGPQFIFQYYREEENGRGNFPPRFSGLQFPNYSSELNVNALELDDSALYLCASSLGYNNEQFFGPGTRLTVL.

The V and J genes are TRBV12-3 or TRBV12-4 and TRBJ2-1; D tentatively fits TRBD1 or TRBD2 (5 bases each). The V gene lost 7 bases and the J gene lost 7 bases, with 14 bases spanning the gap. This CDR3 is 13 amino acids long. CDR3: CASKLTWGNEQFF. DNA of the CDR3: TGTGCCAGCAAGCTGACGTGGGGGAATGAGCAGTTCTTC.

Here the CDR3 DNA reads TGTGCCAGCAGCCAATCGAGTTTGGCCGCGAACACCGGGGAGCTGTTTTTT. This sequence encodes CASSQSSLAANTGELFF. The chain joins TRBV16 to TRBJ2-2; no clear D gene. The V gene's germline CDR1 is KGHSY and CDR2 FQNENV. The germline V and J ends were trimmed by 0 bases and 0 bases, with 11 bases remaining between them. This CDR3 contains 17 residues.